One sample yielded the 13 T cell receptor beta chains listed below, sequenced in a study of CD8 T cells in Susac syndrome. A quantity of about 0.5 to 1 ug RNA underwent reverse transcription using random hexamers. TCRdb passed the immunoSEQ multiplex PCR reads through MiXCR, listing each CDR3 protein once. Counted here are some 260,000 distinct CDR3 sequences, around 93% occurring once; the ten biggest clones make up around 0.072%. Input material: CD4+ T cells from PBMCs. The origin of the receptors is a human donor with multiple sclerosis.

This chain connects TRBV6-1 to TRBJ1-4, with a weak D call TRBD1 (6 bases). V was shortened by 8 bases and J by 7 bases, with 23 bases between the two germline ends. Germline-derived CDR1 and CDR2 are MNHNS and SASEGT. This CDR3 is built from 16 residues. The chain's CDR3 is CASALQGSRLGEKLFF. Here the CDR3 DNA reads TGTGCCAGCGCTTTACAGGGCAGCAGGTTGGGTGAAAAACTGTTTTTT.

V is TRBV6-1 and J is TRBJ1-1; D gene unclear. The germline V and J ends were trimmed by 4 bases and 8 bases, with 14 bases remaining between them. CDR3 size: 13 residues. Germline CDR1 and CDR2: MNHNS and SASEGT. CDR3 protein: CASSGNTAGEAFF. In DNA form, the CDR3 reads TGTGCCAGCAGTGGGAATACGGCGGGGGAAGCTTTCTTT.

This chain connects TRBV5-1 to TRBJ2-1, with D tentatively TRBD1 (5 bases). The CDR3 extends over 14 amino acids. V was shortened by 0 bases and J by 5 bases, with 9 bases between the two germline ends. Germline-derived CDR1 and CDR2 are SGHRS and YFSETQ. Here the CDR3 reads CASSLVQGHNEQFF. The CDR3 DNA reads as TGCGCCAGCAGCTTGGTGCAGGGCCACAATGAGCAGTTCTTC.

The chain carries TRBV7-9 and TRBJ2-3; no firm D call. Germline V gives CDR1 SEHNR, CDR2 FQNEAQ (reference sequence). V gave up 5 bases and J gave up 1 base, with 10 bases separating them. The CDR3 is made up of 14 amino acids. CDR3 protein: CASSLQMGTDTQYF. For the CDR3, the DNA is TGTGCCAGCAGCCTCCAGATGGGCACAGATACGCAGTATTTT.

V is TRBV24-1 and J is TRBJ2-2, with D perhaps TRBD1 (5 bases). Germline CDR1 reads KGHDR; CDR2 reads SFDVKD. The CDR3 is 14 amino acids. Trimming removed 10 bases from V and 1 base from J, with 12 bases in between. The CDR3 spells CATGRTGNTGELFF. The CDR3 bases are TGTGCCACAGGCCGTACAGGGAACACCGGGGAGCTGTTTTTT.

Written as DNA, the CDR3 is TGTGCCAGCGGGAAGACTAGCGGGGGGTACAATGAGCAGTTCTTC. Protein product: CASGKTSGGYNEQFF. The rearrangement links TRBV2 to TRBJ2-1, with TRBD2 matching 13 bases. V dropped 8 bases and J dropped 4; count of bases not matched to a gene: 5. The CDR3 has 15 residues. The germline CDR1 and CDR2 sequences are SNHLY and FYNNEI.

This rearrangement joins TRBV7-6 to TRBJ1-5; 9 nucleotides align to TRBD1. The ends lost 1 base at V and 5 bases at J; junction bases unmatched: 9. The CDR3 has 17 amino acids. CDR1 is SGHVS, CDR2 FNYEAQ, per germline. CDR3 nucleotide sequence: TGTGCCAGCAGCTTAGGGGCTCACAGGGGGCGAGATCAGCCCCAGCATTTT. This translates into CASSLGAHRGRDQPQHF. Full variable domain (missing parts from reference TRBV7-6 and TRBJ1-5): GAGVSQSPRYKVTKRGQDVALRCDPISGHVSLYWYRQALGQGPEFLTYFNYEAQQDKSGLPNDRFSAERPEGSISTLTIQRTEQRDSAMYRCASSLGAHRGRDQPQHFGDGTRLSIL.

This chain uses TRBV6-2 or TRBV6-3 with TRBJ2-5; weak D call: TRBD1 (6 bases). The CDR3 spans 14 residues. Looked up from germline, CDR1 is MNHEY and CDR2 is SVGEGT. V lost 6 bases to trimming and J lost 0 bases, with 11 bases between them. In DNA, the CDR3 is TGTGCCAGCAGGGGGGCGGCGTACCAAGAGACCCAGTACTTC. Amino acids: CASRGAAYQETQYF.

This rearrangement joins TRBV5-1 to TRBJ1-1, with D possibly being TRBD1 (5 bases). The CDR3 is made up of 12 amino acids. The V and J ends lost 0 bases and 7 bases respectively, with 7 bases between them. The germline V gene encodes CDR1 SGHRS and CDR2 YFSETQ. CDR3 protein: CASSLVTGEAFF. CDR3 sequence (DNA): TGCGCCAGCAGCTTGGTTACAGGTGAAGCTTTCTTT.

The V and J genes are TRBV2 and TRBJ2-5; D possibly corresponds to TRBD1 (5 bases). The CDR3 is 14 amino acids. Per the germline V gene, CDR1 is SNHLY and CDR2 is FYNNEI. Trimming took 3 bases from V and 3 from J, leaving 11 bases between them. CDR3 sequence (DNA): TGTGCCAGCAGTGAGGAGCAGGGTAAAGAGACCCAGTACTTC. Its protein product is CASSEEQGKETQYF.

Concerning this clonotype itself: The junction departs from the called germline gene at one end, perhaps through a read error. The gene calls are TRBV29-1 and TRBJ1-1; D perhaps matches TRBD1 (6 bases). The CDR3 is 13 amino acids. Germline V gene sequence: CDR1 SQVTM, CDR2 ANQGSEA. In DNA form, the CDR3 reads TGCAGCGTTGGTAGGAATCGGGACACTGAAGTTTTCTTT. It is translated as CSVGRNRDTEVFF. The variable domain in full, with the rest retrieved from reference TRBV29-1 and TRBJ1-1, is SAVISQKPSRDICQRGTSLTIQCQVDSQVTMMFWYRQQPGQSLTLIATANQGSEATYESGFVIDKFPISRPNLTFSTLTVSNMSPEDSSIYLCSVGRNRDTEVFFGQGTRLTVV.

This rearrangement joins TRBV6-5 to TRBJ2-3; TRBD2 matches 16 bases. V lost 0 bases, J lost 2 bases, and 2 bases stayed unmatched. The CDR3 loop spans 18 amino acids. Germline CDR1 is MNHEY and CDR2 is SVGAGI. For the CDR3, the DNA is TGTGCCAGCAGTTACTCGGGACTAGCGGGAGGGGACACAGATACGCAGTATTTT. Amino acid sequence: CASSYSGLAGGDTDTQYF.

The CDR3 DNA is TGCAGTGCCTATCGGACTAGCTCTTCTTGGTTGAATGAGCAGTTCTTC. Its protein product is CSAYRTSSSWLNEQFF. The chain couples TRBV20-1 to TRBJ2-1, with 8 nucleotides matching TRBD2. J gave up 7 bases and V 6 bases, and 17 bases lay outside the gene matches. Germline assignment: CDR1 DFQATT and CDR2 SNEGSKA (reference sequence). CDR3 length: 16 residues.